Presented here are 9 T cell receptor beta chains from one specimen sequenced in a study of tumor-infiltrating lymphocytes in localized non-small cell lung cancer. Some clones are missing from TCRdb's copy, which holds only in-frame ones; the method was immunoSEQ multiplex PCR. Of around 15,000 clones in the sample, 80% were seen once. Sequencing was done on a sample of uninvolved lung tissue not adjacent to the tumor. These receptors came from a human donor with non-small cell lung cancer.

The chain recombines TRBV5-1 with TRBJ1-3; TRBD1 matches 9 bases. V trimming: 0 bases; J trimming: 4 bases; junction bases outside the gene matches: 5. The CDR3 is 16 amino acids. The germline V gene has CDR1 SGHRS and CDR2 YFSETQ. Here the CDR3 DNA reads TGCGCCAGCAGCTTGGGGGACAGGGTGTCAGGAAACACCATATATTTT. The encoded protein is CASSLGDRVSGNTIYF.

The chain has TRBV29-1 and TRBJ2-2; D remains ambiguous. Germline CDR1 SQVTM, CDR2 ANQGSEA. This CDR3 region has 14 residues. The V gene lost 4 bases and the J gene lost 0 bases, with 9 bases spanning the gap. CDR3 in amino acids: CSVGGFSNTGELFF. The CDR3 coding sequence is TGCAGCGTTGGTGGGTTTTCGAACACCGGGGAGCTGTTTTTT.

The table lists this clone with a few counts. The rearrangement uses TRBV14 and TRBJ1-1; D not resolved. Deletions cut 2 bases from V and 0 bases from J, with 10 bases between. From germline, CDR1 is SGHDN and CDR2 FVKESK. The length of the CDR3 is 15 residues. CDR3 amino acids: CASSQTRGLNTEAFF. The DNA for the CDR3 is TGTGCCAGCAGCCAAACTAGAGGCCTGAACACTGAAGCTTTCTTT.

This sequence joins TRBV5-1 and TRBJ1-2, with D maybe TRBD1 (6 bases). Germline loops: CDR1 SGHRS, CDR2 YFSETQ. The CDR3 spans 15 residues. V lost 5 bases and J lost 5, with 19 bases in between. The CDR3 DNA sequence: TGCGCCAGCAGACCGGACAGCGCGGGAGTATATGGCTACACCTTC. It translates to CASRPDSAGVYGYTF.

The chain has TRBV7-3 and TRBJ2-1; the D gene is possibly TRBD2 (5 bases). V lost 3 bases to trimming and J lost 2 bases, with 14 bases between them. The CDR3 sequence is 16 residues long. Germline-derived CDR1 and CDR2 are SGHTA and FQGTGA. This CDR3 reads CASSFNRGGTYNEQFF. The CDR3, as DNA: TGTGCCAGCAGCTTTAACCGAGGAGGAACCTACAATGAGCAGTTCTTC.

The rearrangement uses TRBV5-1 and TRBJ2-3; D unclear. The V and J ends lost 0 bases and 3 bases respectively, with 8 bases between them. Germline V gives CDR1 SGHRS, CDR2 YFSETQ. This CDR3 contains 14 residues. CDR3 protein: CASSLAGRTDTQYF. The CDR3 region has the DNA TGCGCCAGCAGCTTGGCAGGACGGACAGATACGCAGTATTTT.

The rearrangement links TRBV2 to TRBJ2-1, with D perhaps matching TRBD1 or TRBD2 (5 bases each). Trimming pared 1 base from V and 1 base from J, leaving 8 bases between. Germline V lookup: CDR1 SNHLY, CDR2 FYNNEI. CDR3 size: 15 residues. The CDR3 DNA follows: TGTGCCAGCAGTGAAGGTGAGGGGTCCTACAATGAGCAGTTCTTC. Amino acids: CASSEGEGSYNEQFF.

The chain has TRBV5-6 and TRBJ1-3, with 7 bases identical to TRBD1. Germline CDR1 SGHDT, CDR2 YYEEEE. This CDR3 region has 14 residues. Trimming at V came to 4 bases and at J to 0 bases, leaving 1 base not matched to a gene. CDR3 bases: TGTGCCAGCAGCACAGGGGTCTCTGGAAACACCATATATTTT. Translation gives CASSTGVSGNTIYF.

CDR3 coding DNA: TGTGCCAGCAGCGAAACTAGCACAGATACGCAGTATTTT. Translating it yields CASSETSTDTQYF. The chain is built from TRBV4-2 and TRBJ2-3; D ambiguous. V lost 5 bases and J 0 bases, leaving 6 bases between the germline ends. Germline values: CDR1 LGHNA, CDR2 YNFKEQ. This CDR3 has 13 amino acids.